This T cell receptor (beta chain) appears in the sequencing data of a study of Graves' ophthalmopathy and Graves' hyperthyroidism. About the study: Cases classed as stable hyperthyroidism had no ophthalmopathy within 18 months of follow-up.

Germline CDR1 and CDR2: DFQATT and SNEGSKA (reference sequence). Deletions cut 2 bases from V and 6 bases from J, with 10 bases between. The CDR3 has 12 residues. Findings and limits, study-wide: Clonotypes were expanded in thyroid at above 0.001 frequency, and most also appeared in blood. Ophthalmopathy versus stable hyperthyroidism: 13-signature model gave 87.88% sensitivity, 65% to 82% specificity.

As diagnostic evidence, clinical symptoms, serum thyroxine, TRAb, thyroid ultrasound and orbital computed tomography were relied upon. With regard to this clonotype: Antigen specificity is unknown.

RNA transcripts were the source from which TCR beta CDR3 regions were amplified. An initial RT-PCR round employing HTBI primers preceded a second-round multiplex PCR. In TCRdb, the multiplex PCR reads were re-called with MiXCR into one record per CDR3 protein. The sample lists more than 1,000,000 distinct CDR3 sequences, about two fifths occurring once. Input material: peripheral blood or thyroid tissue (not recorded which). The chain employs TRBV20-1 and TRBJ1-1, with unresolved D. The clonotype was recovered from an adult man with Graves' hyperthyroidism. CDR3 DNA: TGCAGTGCTAGAAAGGAGGGCCCTGAAGCTTTCTTT. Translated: CSARKEGPEAFF.